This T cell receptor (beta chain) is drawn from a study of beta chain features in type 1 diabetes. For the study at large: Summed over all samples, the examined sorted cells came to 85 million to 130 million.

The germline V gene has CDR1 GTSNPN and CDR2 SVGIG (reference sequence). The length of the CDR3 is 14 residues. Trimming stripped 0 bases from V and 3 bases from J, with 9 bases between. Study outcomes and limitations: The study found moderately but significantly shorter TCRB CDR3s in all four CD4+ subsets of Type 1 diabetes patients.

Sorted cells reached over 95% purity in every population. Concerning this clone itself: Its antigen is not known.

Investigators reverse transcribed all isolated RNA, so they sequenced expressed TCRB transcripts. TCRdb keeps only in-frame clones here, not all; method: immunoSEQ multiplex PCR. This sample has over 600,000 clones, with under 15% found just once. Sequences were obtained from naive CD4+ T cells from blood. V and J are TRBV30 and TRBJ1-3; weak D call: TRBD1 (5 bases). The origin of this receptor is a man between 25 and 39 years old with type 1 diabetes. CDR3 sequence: CAWSVVGVGNTIYF. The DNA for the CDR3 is TGTGCCTGGAGTGTTGTAGGGGTTGGAAACACCATATATTTT.